This T cell receptor (beta chain) emerged from a study of neurological immune-mediated disorders. This clonotype was observed many times. 5'RACE with 10-nucleotide random UMIs generated the cDNA. TCRdb re-called the 5' RACE reads through MiXCR, storing one row per CDR3 protein. Among approximately 50,000 distinct CDR3 sequences, around 10% were seen once, and the ten largest hold roughly 5.2%. V was pared by 5 bases and J by 3 bases, with 8 bases between. Germline CDR1 and CDR2: SGHTA and FQGNSA. This CDR3 is 12 amino acids long. This TCR was recovered from a man aged 65 to 85 with HTLV-1-associated myelopathy (HAM/TSP). This chain joins TRBV7-2 and TRBJ2-7, with D uncertain. The sample consisted of PBMCs. The CDR3 DNA is TGTGCCAGCAGCCCCTCCCACTACGAGCAGTACTTC. This sequence encodes CASSPSHYEQYF.